This TCR beta chain is drawn from a study of blood T cell repertoires in COVID-19. Background on the study: Whether acute or convalescent, the COVID-19 samples came from the United States, Italy and Spain. Sample material is recorded as cDNA or gDNA derived from T cells, B-cell-depleted T cells, or PBMCs.

Per the original methods: Cell counts per sample came from amplifying reference gene primers. The repertoire was sequenced with immunoSEQ multiplex PCR; TCRdb's copy has only in-frame clones and lacks some. V, J and clone size are those of that table, while D and trimming were read from the DNA. The sample lists about 42,000 clones; 70% to 85% were seen once. The material sequenced was peripheral blood. The receptor was isolated from a human donor in a cohort sampled during active COVID-19.

The CDR3 region is CASSPGSVQRQETQYF. CDR3 nucleotides: TGTGCCAGCAGCCCGGGATCGGTACAGCGACAAGAGACCCAGTACTTC. This chain connects TRBV3-1 (or the pseudogene TRBV3-2) to TRBJ2-5, with a tentative D call TRBD2 (5 bases). V was clipped by 4 bases and J by 2 bases, with 17 bases between them. The CDR3 is 16 amino acids. Germline V gene sequence: CDR1 LGHDT, CDR2 YNNKEL (reference sequence).